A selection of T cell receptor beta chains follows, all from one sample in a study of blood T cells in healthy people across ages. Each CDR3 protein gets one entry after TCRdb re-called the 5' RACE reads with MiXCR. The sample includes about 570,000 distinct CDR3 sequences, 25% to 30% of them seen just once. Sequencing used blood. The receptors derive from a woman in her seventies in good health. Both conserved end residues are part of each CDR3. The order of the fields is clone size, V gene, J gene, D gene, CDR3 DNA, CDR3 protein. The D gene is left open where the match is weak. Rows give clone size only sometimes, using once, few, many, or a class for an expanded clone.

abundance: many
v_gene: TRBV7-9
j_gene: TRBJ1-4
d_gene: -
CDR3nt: TGTGCCAGCAGCTTAGTACCGGGTACGAATGAAAAACTGTTTTTT
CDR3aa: CASSLVPGTNEKLFF

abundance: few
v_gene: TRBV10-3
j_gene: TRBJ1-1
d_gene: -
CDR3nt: TGTGCCATCAACCAAGCAGGAGGGTCGGGCACTGAAGCTTTCTTT
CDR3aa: CAINQAGGSGTEAFF

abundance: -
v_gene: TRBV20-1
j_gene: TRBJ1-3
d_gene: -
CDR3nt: TGCAGTGCTCCGAATAGGGAGGGTGGAAACACCATATATTTT
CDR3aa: CSAPNREGGNTIYF

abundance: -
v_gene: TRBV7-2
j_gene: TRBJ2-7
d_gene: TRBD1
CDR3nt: TGTGCCAGCAGCTTAAGTCAAGGCGGGACAGGGGCCTACGAGCAGTACTTC
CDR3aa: CASSLSQGGTGAYEQYF

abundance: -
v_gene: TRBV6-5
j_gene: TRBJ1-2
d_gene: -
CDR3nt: TGTGCCAGCAGTTACTCGCCCTCCTATGGCTACACCTTC
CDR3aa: CASSYSPSYGYTF

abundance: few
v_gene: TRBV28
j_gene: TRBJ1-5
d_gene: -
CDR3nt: TGTGCCAGCAGTTTAGTCACTGCAGCAAATCAGCCCCAGCATTTT
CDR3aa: CASSLVTAANQPQHF

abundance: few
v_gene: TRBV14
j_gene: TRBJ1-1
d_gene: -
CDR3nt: TGTGCCAGCAGCATGTCCCCCTCCGGGACGATGACTTTCTTT
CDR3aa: CASSMSPSGTMTFF

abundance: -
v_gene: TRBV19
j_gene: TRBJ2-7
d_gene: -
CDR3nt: TGTGCCAGTCGTTACTGGCTGGGAGAGTTAGCCTACGAGCAGTACTTC
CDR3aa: CASRYWLGELAYEQYF

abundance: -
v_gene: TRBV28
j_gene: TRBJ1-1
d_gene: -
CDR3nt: TGTGCCAGCAGCCCCGCGGGGAGGGCTGTAGGTGAAGCTTTCTTT
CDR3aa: CASSPAGRAVGEAFF

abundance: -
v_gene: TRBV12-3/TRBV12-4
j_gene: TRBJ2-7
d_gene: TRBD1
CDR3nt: TGTGCCAGCAGTATACGCCAGGACAGGCTGCGCAACGAGCAGTACTTC
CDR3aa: CASSIRQDRLRNEQYF

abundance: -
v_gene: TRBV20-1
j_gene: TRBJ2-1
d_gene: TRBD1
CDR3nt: TGCAGTGCTAGGAATCGACAGGGGGCTGTGAATGAGCAGTTCTTC
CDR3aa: CSARNRQGAVNEQFF

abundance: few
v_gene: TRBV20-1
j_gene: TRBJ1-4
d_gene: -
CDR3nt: TGCAGTGCTAGAGATATATCCAGCGGTGGTGAAAAACTGTTTTTT
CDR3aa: CSARDISSGGEKLFF

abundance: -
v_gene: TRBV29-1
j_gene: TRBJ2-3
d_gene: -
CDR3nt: TGCAGCGTTGACGGGACGGTGGGCACAGATACGCAGTATTTT
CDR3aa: CSVDGTVGTDTQYF

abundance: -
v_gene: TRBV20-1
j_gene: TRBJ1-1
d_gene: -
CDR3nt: -
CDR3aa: CSARVAPGSALFLF

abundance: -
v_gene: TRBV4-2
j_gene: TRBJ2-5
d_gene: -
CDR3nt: TGTGTCAGCAGCCAAGATTGGGGGTCAGAAGAGACCCAGTACTTC
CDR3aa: CVSSQDWGSEETQYF

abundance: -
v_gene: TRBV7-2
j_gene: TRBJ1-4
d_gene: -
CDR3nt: TGTGCCAGCAGCTCTAGCTGGGGCCCAGGGAAGGGTGAAAAACTGTTTTTT
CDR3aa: CASSSSWGPGKGEKLFF

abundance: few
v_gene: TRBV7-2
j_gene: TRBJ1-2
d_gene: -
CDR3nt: TGTGCCAGCAGGCCGGACGGAAGCTATGGCTACACCTTC
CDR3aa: CASRPDGSYGYTF

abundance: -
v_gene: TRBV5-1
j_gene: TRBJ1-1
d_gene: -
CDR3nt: TGCGCCAGCAGCTCTCCATCTGACGGTCGTGAAGCTTTCTTT
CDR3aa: CASSSPSDGREAFF

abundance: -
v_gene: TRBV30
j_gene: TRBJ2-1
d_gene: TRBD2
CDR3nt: TGTGCCTGGAGTGGACTAGCGGGATGGGAGCAGTTCTTC
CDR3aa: CAWSGLAGWEQFF

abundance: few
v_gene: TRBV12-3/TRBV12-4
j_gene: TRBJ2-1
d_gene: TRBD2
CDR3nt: TGTGCCAGCAGTTTGTCGTCTAGCGGGGGTGTTGAGCAGTTCTTC
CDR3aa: CASSLSSSGGVEQFF